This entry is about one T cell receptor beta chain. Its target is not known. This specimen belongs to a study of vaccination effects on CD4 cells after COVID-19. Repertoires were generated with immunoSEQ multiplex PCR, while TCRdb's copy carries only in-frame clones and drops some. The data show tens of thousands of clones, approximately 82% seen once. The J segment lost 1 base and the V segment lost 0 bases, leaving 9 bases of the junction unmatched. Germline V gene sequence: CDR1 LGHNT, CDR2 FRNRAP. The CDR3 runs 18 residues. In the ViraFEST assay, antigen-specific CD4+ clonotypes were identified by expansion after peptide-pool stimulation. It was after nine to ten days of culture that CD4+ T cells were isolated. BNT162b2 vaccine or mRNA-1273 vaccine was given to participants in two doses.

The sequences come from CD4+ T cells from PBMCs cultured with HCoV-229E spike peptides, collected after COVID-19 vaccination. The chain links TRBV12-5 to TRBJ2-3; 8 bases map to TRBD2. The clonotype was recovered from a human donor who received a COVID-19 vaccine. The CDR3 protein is CASGLVPDGGVGTDTQYF. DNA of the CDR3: TGTGCTAGTGGTTTGGTACCCGACGGGGGGGTGGGCACAGATACGCAGTATTTT.